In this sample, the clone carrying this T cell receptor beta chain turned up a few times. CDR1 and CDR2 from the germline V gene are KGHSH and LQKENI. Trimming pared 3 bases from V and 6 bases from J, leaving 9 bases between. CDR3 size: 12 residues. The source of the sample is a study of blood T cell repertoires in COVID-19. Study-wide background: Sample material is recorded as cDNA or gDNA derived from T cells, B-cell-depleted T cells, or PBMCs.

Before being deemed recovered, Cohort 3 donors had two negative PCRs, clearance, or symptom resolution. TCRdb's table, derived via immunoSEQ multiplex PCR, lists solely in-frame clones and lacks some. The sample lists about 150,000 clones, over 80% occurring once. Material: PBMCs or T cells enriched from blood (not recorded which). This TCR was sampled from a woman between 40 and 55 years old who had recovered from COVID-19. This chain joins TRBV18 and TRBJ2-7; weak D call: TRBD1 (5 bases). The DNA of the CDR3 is TGTGCCAGCTCACCGCAGGGCGCCGAGCAGTACTTC. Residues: CASSPQGAEQYF.